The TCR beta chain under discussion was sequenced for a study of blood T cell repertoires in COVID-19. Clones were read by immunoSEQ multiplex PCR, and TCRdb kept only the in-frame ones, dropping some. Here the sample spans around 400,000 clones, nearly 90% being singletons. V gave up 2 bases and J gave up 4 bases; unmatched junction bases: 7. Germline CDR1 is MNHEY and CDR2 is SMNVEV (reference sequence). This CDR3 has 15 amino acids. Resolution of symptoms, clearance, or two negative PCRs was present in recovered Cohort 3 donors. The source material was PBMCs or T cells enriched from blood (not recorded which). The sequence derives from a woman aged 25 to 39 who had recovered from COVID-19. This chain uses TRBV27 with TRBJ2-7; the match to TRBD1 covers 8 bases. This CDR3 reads CASSLTGRGRYEQYF. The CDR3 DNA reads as TGTGCCAGCAGTTTAACCGGCAGGGGGCGGTACGAGCAGTACTTC.